This is a list of T cell receptor beta chains from one sample in a study of T cell repertoires in cytomegalovirus infection. TCRdb processed the reads anew with MiXCR; each CDR3 protein has one entry. The sample has 740,000 or so distinct CDR3 sequences; approximately 34% are singletons. Sequencing was performed on PBMCs. These receptors all come from a human donor in good health (CMV status not recorded). Some clones in this sample may be carry-over from other donors' samples. Each CDR3 is given with its conserved first and last residue. The D gene is left open where the match is weak. Size values are once, few and many counts, or a class for expanded clones, and some rows have none.

TRBJ2-3 many TRBV7-3 - TGTGCCAGCAGCCCCTACCAGGGTACAGATACGCAGTATTTT CASSPYQGTDTQYF
TRBJ2-3 - TRBV24-1 - TGTGCCACCAGTGATCGGCGGACAGATAGCACAGATACGCAGTATTTT CATSDRRTDSTDTQYF
TRBJ2-3 many TRBV6-5 TRBD1 TGTGCCAGCAGTTACAGGGGGCAGAGGAGCGCAGATACGCAGTATTTT CASSYRGQRSADTQYF
TRBJ2-2 few TRBV6-5 - TGTGCCAGCAGTTACTCGTATCGGGAAATCGACACCGGGGAGCTGTTTTTT CASSYSYREIDTGELFF
TRBJ2-1 - TRBV29-1 TRBD2 TGCAGCGTTGAACCCCTGGCGGGAGGGATTTACAATGAGCAGTTCTTC CSVEPLAGGIYNEQFF
TRBJ1-2 - TRBV29-1 TRBD1 TGCAGCGTGGGACAGGGGACCTATGGCTACACCTTC CSVGQGTYGYTF
TRBJ1-1 - TRBV19 TRBD1 TGTGCCAGTAGTATAGCGACAGGGGATTATGAAGCTTTCTTT CASSIATGDYEAFF
TRBJ1-4 - TRBV20-1 - TGCAGTGCTAGAGATAGGCGGGGAGGTGAAAAACTGTTTTTT CSARDRRGGEKLFF
TRBJ1-1 - TRBV29-1 - TGCAGCGTCAATAGGAACACTGAAGCTTTCTTT CSVNRNTEAFF
TRBJ2-2 few TRBV20-1 TRBD2 TGCAGTGCTAGATCGATAGCGGGAGGGTCCGGGGAGCTGTTTTTT CSARSIAGGSGELFF
TRBJ2-4 - TRBV2 - TGTGCCAGCAGTAACCAAGCCAAAAACATTCAGTACTTC CASSNQAKNIQYF
TRBJ2-1 - TRBV4-1 TRBD1 TGCGCCAGCAGCCAAGATCTCTCCTTTGCGGGACAGGCCTTGGGACACAATGAGCAGTTCTTC CASSQDLSFAGQALGHNEQFF
TRBJ1-2 few TRBV11-2 - TGTGCCAGCAGCTTAGGTCACCGGTTAGGCTATGGCTACACCTTC CASSLGHRLGYGYTF
TRBJ2-1 many TRBV7-6 TRBD2 TGTGCCAGCAGCCTCGGACTAGCGGACCCCGGAGACACCTACAATGAGCAGTTCTTC CASSLGLADPGDTYNEQFF
TRBJ2-1 few TRBV2 - TGTGCCAGCTTCTTGCGAGAGCTTGTAGGCTACAATGAGCAGTTCTTC CASFLRELVGYNEQFF
TRBJ2-7 - TRBV10-3 TRBD1 TGTGCCATCAGTGATCCGGGACAGACCGTATACGAGCAGTACTTC CAISDPGQTVYEQYF
TRBJ2-1 once TRBV28 - TGTGCCAGCAGTTTATGCTTAAGTCCACCCAAGTCGTCTTACGGCTCCTACAATGAGCAGTTATTC CASSLCLSPPKSSYGSYNEQLF
TRBJ2-1 few TRBV7-9 - TGTGCCAGCAGCTTGGAGCGGCCTAGAATCCGTTATTTC CASSLERPRIRYF
TRBJ1-4 - TRBV4-2 - TGTGCCAGCAGAGTAAGGGAAAACGAAAAACTGTTTTTT CASRVRENEKLFF
TRBJ2-2 few TRBV20-1 - TGCAGTGCTAGCCCCCTGGGGGGCGGGAACGAGGCCGGGGAGCTGTTTTTT CSASPLGGGNEAGELFF
TRBJ2-7 few TRBV7-2 - TGTGCCAGCAGCGCATCAGCCCGGTCGGGCGGACGGGAGCAGTACTTC CASSASARSGGREQYF
TRBJ2-3 few TRBV6-1 - TGTGCCAGCAAGACGGGAAACACAGATACGCAGTATTTT CASKTGNTDTQYF
TRBJ2-7 - TRBV27 - TGTGCCAGCAGTTTATACAGGCCATCAGGGTTCGAGGACTACGAGCAGTACTTC CASSLYRPSGFEDYEQYF
TRBJ2-1 few TRBV12-3/TRBV12-4 TRBD2 TGTGCCAGCAGTCGCATCGGCGGGGGGGTAGATGAGCAGTTCTTC CASSRIGGGVDEQFF
TRBJ2-7 few TRBV7-3 TRBD1 TGTGCCAGCAGCTTACCCGGACAGGGGAAGGCGTACGAGCAGTACTTC CASSLPGQGKAYEQYF
TRBJ1-1 once TRBV20-1 - TGCAGTGCCCCGGGTCGGAGGGCTATGAACACTGAAGCTTTCTTT CSAPGRRAMNTEAFF
TRBJ2-3 - TRBV12-3/TRBV12-4 TRBD2 TGTGCCAGCAGTTCACCGGGACTAGCAATCCCAGATACGCAGTATTTT CASSSPGLAIPDTQYF
TRBJ2-7 many TRBV7-2 - TGTGCCAGCAGCCCTAGTGGAATAGCGCGGACCTACGAGCAGTACTTC CASSPSGIARTYEQYF
TRBJ2-1 - TRBV24-1 - TGTGCCACCAGTGACTTGCTGGATGAGCAGTTCTTC CATSDLLDEQFF
TRBJ1-5 - TRBV28 - TGTGCCAGCAGTTTCGAGCGTTCTACATGGCATTTT CASSFERSTWHF
TRBJ1-1 - TRBV5-5 - TGTGCCAGCAGCCGATTTCAGTCGAACACTGAAGCTTTCTTT CASSRFQSNTEAFF
TRBJ2-2 - TRBV12-3/TRBV12-4 - TGTGCCAGCAGGAAGGACGGAAACACCGGGGAGCTGTTTTTT CASRKDGNTGELFF
TRBJ1-4 many TRBV7-8 - TGTGCCAGCAGCTTCCGAGGGGGGGCTACTAATGAAAAACTGTTTTTT CASSFRGGATNEKLFF
TRBJ1-1 - TRBV11-3 - TGTGCCAGCAGCTTGGACAGTACCACTGAAGCTTTCTTT CASSLDSTTEAFF
TRBJ2-4 - TRBV4-2 TRBD2 TGTGCCAGCAGCCAAGATCCGGGACTAGCGGGAGTTAATATCATTCAGTACTTC CASSQDPGLAGVNIIQYF
TRBJ2-7 - TRBV5-1 TRBD2 TGTGCCAGCAGTGGGGGGGTCTACGAGCAGTACTTC CASSGGVYEQYF
TRBJ1-2 - TRBV2 TRBD1 TGTGCCAGCAGACCGGGACAGGGGGCCTATGGCTACACCTTC CASRPGQGAYGYTF
TRBJ1-4 - TRBV19 - TGTGCCAGTAGTATGAGGAGAGAGAAACTGTTTTTT CASSMRREKLFF